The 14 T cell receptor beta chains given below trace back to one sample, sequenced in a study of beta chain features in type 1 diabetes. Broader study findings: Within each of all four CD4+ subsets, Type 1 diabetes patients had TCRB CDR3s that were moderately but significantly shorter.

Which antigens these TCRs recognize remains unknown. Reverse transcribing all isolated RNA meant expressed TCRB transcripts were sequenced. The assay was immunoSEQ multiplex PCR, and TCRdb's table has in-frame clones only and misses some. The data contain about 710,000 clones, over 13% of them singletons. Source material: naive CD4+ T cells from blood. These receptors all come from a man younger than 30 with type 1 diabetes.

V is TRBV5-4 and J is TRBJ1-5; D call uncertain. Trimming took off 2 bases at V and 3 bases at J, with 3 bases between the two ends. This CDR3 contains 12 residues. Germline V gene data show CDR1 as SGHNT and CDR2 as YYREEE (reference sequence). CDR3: CASSLNNQPQHF. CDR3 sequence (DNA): TGTGCCAGCAGCTTAAACAATCAGCCCCAGCATTTT. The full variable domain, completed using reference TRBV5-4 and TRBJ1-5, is ETGVTQSPTHLIKTRGQQVTLRCSSQSGHNTVSWYQQALGQGPQFIFQYYREEENGRGNFPPRFSGLQFPNYSSELNVNALELDDSALYLCASSLNNQPQHFGDGTRLSIL.

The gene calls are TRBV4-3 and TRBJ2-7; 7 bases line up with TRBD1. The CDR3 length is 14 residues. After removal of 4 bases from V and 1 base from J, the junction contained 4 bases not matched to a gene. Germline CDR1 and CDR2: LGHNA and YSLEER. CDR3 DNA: TGCGCCAGCAGCCCGACAGGGTCTTCCTACGAGCAGTACTTC. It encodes CASSPTGSSYEQYF.

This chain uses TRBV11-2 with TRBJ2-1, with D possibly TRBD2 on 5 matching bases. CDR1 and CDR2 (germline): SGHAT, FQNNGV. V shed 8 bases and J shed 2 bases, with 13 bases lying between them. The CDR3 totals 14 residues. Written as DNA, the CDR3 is TGTGCCAGCGGCCCTTACGGGACCTACAATGAGCAGTTCTTC. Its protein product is CASGPYGTYNEQFF.

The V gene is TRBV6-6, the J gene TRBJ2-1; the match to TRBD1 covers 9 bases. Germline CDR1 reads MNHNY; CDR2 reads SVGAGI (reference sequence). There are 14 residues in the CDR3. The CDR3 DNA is TGTGCAGGGGCTCGGGGACAGGGATTCGATGAGCAGTTCTTC. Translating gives CAGARGQGFDEQFF.

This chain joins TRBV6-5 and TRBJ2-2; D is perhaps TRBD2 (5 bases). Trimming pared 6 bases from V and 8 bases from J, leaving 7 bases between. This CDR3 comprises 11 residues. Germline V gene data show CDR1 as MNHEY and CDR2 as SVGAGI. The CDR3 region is CASSRRGELFF. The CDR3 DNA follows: TGTGCCAGCAGCCGGAGGGGGGAGCTGTTTTTT.

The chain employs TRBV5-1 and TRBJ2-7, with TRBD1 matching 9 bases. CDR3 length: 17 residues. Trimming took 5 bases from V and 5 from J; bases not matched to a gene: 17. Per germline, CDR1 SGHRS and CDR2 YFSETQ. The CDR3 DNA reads TGCGCCAGCAGACTCACCGGGACAGGGAGGTTTCTGGACGAGCAGTACTTC. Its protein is CASRLTGTGRFLDEQYF.

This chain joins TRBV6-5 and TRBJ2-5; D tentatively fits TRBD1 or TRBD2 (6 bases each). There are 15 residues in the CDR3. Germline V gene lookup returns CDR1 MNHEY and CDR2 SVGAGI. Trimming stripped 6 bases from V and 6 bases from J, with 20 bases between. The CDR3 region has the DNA TGTGCCAGCAGGACAACTGGGGTAGGGGGGAAGACCCAGTACTTC. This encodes CASRTTGVGGKTQYF.

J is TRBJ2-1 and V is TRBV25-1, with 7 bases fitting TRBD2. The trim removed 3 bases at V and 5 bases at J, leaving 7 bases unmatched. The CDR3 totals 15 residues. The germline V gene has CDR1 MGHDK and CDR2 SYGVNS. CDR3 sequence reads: CASSDQGTINNEQFF. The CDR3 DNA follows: TGTGCCAGCAGTGATCAAGGGACTATTAACAATGAGCAGTTCTTC. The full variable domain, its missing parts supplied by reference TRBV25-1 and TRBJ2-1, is EADIYQTPRYLVIGTGKKITLECSQTMGHDKMYWYQQDPGMELHLIHYSYGVNSTEKGDLSSESTVSRIRTEHFPLTLESARPSHTSQYLCASSDQGTINNEQFFGPGTRLTVL.

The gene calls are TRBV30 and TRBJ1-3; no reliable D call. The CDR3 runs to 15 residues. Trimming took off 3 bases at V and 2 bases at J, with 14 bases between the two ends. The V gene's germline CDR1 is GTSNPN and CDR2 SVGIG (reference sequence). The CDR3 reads CAWSPNGLTGNTIYF. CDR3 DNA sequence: TGTGCCTGGAGCCCAAATGGACTTACTGGAAACACCATATATTTT.

The CDR3 DNA sequence: TGTGCCAGCAGTCCCCCTCGGACACGACAGCATTTT. Amino acid sequence: CASSPPRTRQHF. The chain recombines TRBV28 with TRBJ1-5; TRBD1 is a possible D gene (5 bases). V shed 5 bases and J shed 13 bases, with 15 bases lying between them. From germline, CDR1 is MDHEN and CDR2 SYDVKM. This CDR3 has 12 residues.

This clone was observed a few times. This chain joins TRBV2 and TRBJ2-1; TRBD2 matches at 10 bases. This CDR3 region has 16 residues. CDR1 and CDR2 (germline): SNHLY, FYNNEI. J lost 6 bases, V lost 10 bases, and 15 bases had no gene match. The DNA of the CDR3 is TGTGCCACCGGGGGCCCCTCTAGCGGGAGCGTCAATGAGCAGTTCTTC. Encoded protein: CATGGPSSGSVNEQFF.

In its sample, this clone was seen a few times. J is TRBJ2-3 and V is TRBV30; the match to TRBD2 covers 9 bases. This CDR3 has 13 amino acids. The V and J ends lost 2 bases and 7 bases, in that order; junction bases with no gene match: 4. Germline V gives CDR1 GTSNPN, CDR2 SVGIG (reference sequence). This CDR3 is CAWSSSGVNTQYF. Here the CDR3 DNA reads TGTGCCTGGAGTTCTAGCGGGGTAAATACGCAGTATTTT.

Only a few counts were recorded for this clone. The CDR3 loop reads CASSRKDRTSGGYEQYF. In nucleotides, the CDR3 is TGTGCCAGCTCACGAAAGGATCGGACTAGCGGGGGCTACGAGCAGTACTTC. The V call is TRBV18, the J call TRBJ2-7; TRBD2 agrees at 13 bases. Unmatched junction bases numbered 9, after V lost 4 bases and J lost 3 bases. This CDR3 contains 17 residues. From germline, CDR1 is KGHSH and CDR2 LQKENI.

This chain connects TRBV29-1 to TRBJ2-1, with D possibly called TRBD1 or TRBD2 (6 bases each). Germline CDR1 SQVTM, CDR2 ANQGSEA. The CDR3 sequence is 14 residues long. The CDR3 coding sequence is TGCGCCTCTCGGGGGCGACAGGCATACAATGAGCAGTTCTTC. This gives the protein CASRGRQAYNEQFF.